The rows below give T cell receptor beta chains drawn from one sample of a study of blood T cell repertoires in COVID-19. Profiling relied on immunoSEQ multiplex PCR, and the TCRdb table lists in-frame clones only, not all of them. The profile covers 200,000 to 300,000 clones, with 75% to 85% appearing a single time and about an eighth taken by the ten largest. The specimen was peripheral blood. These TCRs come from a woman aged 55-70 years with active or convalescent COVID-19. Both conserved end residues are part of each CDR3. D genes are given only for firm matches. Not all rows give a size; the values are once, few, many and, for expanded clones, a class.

cdr3_nt: TGTGCCAGCAGTTTGGGGCCCATCGTGGACCACTACGAGCAGTACTTC
cdr3_aa: CASSLGPIVDHYEQYF
v_call: TRBV28
clone_size: .
d_call: .
j_call: TRBJ2-7

cdr3_nt: TGTGCCAGCAGTTCCCCGACAGTCTATAATTCACCCCTCCACTTT
cdr3_aa: CASSSPTVYNSPLHF
v_call: TRBV27
clone_size: .
d_call: .
j_call: TRBJ1-6

cdr3_nt: TGTGCCAGCAGCTTTAGTGGTTTCGTGTCAGGGGGCACCGGGGAGCTGTTTTTT
cdr3_aa: CASSFSGFVSGGTGELFF
v_call: TRBV7-3
clone_size: .
d_call: TRBD1
j_call: TRBJ2-2

cdr3_nt: TGTGCCAGCAGCCAAAGAGGGAGTAGTGGCTACACCTTC
cdr3_aa: CASSQRGSSGYTF
v_call: TRBV3-1/TRBV3-2
clone_size: .
d_call: .
j_call: TRBJ1-2

cdr3_nt: TGTGCCAGCACTCCGTGGACTAGCGGGGGGGTTAATACGCAGTATTTT
cdr3_aa: CASTPWTSGGVNTQYF
v_call: TRBV27
clone_size: .
d_call: TRBD2
j_call: TRBJ2-3

cdr3_nt: TGTGCCAGCTCACCAGGTTTGGGGGTTTACGGGAGCTCCTACGAGCAGTACTTC
cdr3_aa: CASSPGLGVYGSSYEQYF
v_call: TRBV18
clone_size: .
d_call: .
j_call: TRBJ2-7

cdr3_nt: TGTGCCAGCAGCTTATTGGTCGGGTGGACAGGGGTCCCAGATACGCAGTATTTT
cdr3_aa: CASSLLVGWTGVPDTQYF
v_call: TRBV7-6
clone_size: .
d_call: TRBD1
j_call: TRBJ2-3

cdr3_nt: TGTGCCAGCACTCTTATGGCTGGGAGTAACACCGGGGAGCTGTTTTTT
cdr3_aa: CASTLMAGSNTGELFF
v_call: TRBV19
clone_size: .
d_call: .
j_call: TRBJ2-2

cdr3_nt: TGTGCCAGCAGTGAGGGGCAGCCAAGCTCACAAGAGACCCAGTACTTC
cdr3_aa: CASSEGQPSSQETQYF
v_call: TRBV2
clone_size: .
d_call: .
j_call: TRBJ2-5

cdr3_nt: TGTGCCACCAGTTCGGACACCTTAAAGTTTTTCTTT
cdr3_aa: CATSSDTLKFFF
v_call: TRBV24-1
clone_size: .
d_call: .
j_call: TRBJ1-1

cdr3_nt: TGTGCCAGCAGCACCCCGGGACAGGGGCATGATGAGCAGTTCTTC
cdr3_aa: CASSTPGQGHDEQFF
v_call: TRBV21-1
clone_size: .
d_call: .
j_call: TRBJ2-1

cdr3_nt: TGTGCCAGCAGTCTAATGAGTCCCTCGACAGGGAGTCCAAACAAAGCTTTCTTT
cdr3_aa: CASSLMSPSTGSPNKAFF
v_call: TRBV6-2/TRBV6-3
clone_size: .
d_call: TRBD1
j_call: TRBJ1-1

cdr3_nt: TGTGCCAGCAGCCCAACAGCCCACTATGGCTACACCTTC
cdr3_aa: CASSPTAHYGYTF
v_call: TRBV6-5
clone_size: few
d_call: .
j_call: TRBJ1-2

cdr3_nt: TGTGCCAGCAGTGGGCGGGGGCCGGGGGAGACCCAGTACTTC
cdr3_aa: CASSGRGPGETQYF
v_call: TRBV2
clone_size: .
d_call: .
j_call: TRBJ2-5

cdr3_nt: TGCGCCAGCAGCCAACAGACAGGACCCTACGAGCAGTACTTC
cdr3_aa: CASSQQTGPYEQYF
v_call: TRBV5-1
clone_size: .
d_call: .
j_call: TRBJ2-7

cdr3_nt: TGTGCCAGCCGGTGGAGCACTGAAGCTTTCTTT
cdr3_aa: CASRWSTEAFF
v_call: TRBV19
clone_size: .
d_call: .
j_call: TRBJ1-1

cdr3_nt: TGTGCCAGCAGTCAGGACATTGAAGCTTTCTTT
cdr3_aa: CASSQDIEAFF
v_call: TRBV3-1/TRBV3-2
clone_size: once
d_call: .
j_call: TRBJ1-1

cdr3_nt: TGTGCCAGCAGTCCCCGGGCAGGGGGCCTGGACTATGGCTACACCTTC
cdr3_aa: CASSPRAGGLDYGYTF
v_call: TRBV7-9
clone_size: .
d_call: TRBD1
j_call: TRBJ1-2

cdr3_nt: TGTGCCACGAGGGGGACAGGGAGCACCGGGGAGCTGTTTTTT
cdr3_aa: CATRGTGSTGELFF
v_call: TRBV2
clone_size: .
d_call: TRBD1
j_call: TRBJ2-2

cdr3_nt: TGTGCCAGCAGTGAAGGTATGAACACTGAAGCTTTCTTT
cdr3_aa: CASSEGMNTEAFF
v_call: TRBV6-1
clone_size: .
d_call: .
j_call: TRBJ1-1

cdr3_nt: TGTGCCAGCAGCCAAGATCTAGGGACTAGAACCCACACAGATACGCAGTATTTT
cdr3_aa: CASSQDLGTRTHTDTQYF
v_call: TRBV3-1/TRBV3-2
clone_size: .
d_call: TRBD2
j_call: TRBJ2-3

cdr3_nt: TGTGCCAGCAGCCGTACAGCAGGCTATACGAACACTGAAGCTTTCTTT
cdr3_aa: CASSRTAGYTNTEAFF
v_call: TRBV3-1/TRBV3-2
clone_size: once
d_call: .
j_call: TRBJ1-1

cdr3_nt: TGCGCCAGCAGCCAAGAGGGGGAACCCTATGGCTACACCTTC
cdr3_aa: CASSQEGEPYGYTF
v_call: TRBV5-1
clone_size: once
d_call: .
j_call: TRBJ1-2

cdr3_nt: TGTGCCAGCAGCCAGTTAGGCGGGGGGCAGGGTAATGAAAAACTGTTTTTT
cdr3_aa: CASSQLGGGQGNEKLFF
v_call: TRBV3-1/TRBV3-2
clone_size: .
d_call: .
j_call: TRBJ1-4

cdr3_nt: TGTGCCACCAGCAGGGGTGGGGCTTACACTGAAGCTTTCTTT
cdr3_aa: CATSRGGAYTEAFF
v_call: TRBV15
clone_size: .
d_call: .
j_call: TRBJ1-1

cdr3_nt: TGTGCCAGCAGCACGCAGGGAATTGAAGCTTTCTTT
cdr3_aa: CASSTQGIEAFF
v_call: TRBV11-2
clone_size: few
d_call: .
j_call: TRBJ1-1

cdr3_nt: TGTGCCAGCAGGTGGACAGGGGAGTCTGAAGCTTTCTTT
cdr3_aa: CASRWTGESEAFF
v_call: TRBV6-5
clone_size: .
d_call: TRBD1
j_call: TRBJ1-1

cdr3_nt: TGTGCCAGCAGCACTTGGGACAGGCGCTCCTACGAGCAGTACTTC
cdr3_aa: CASSTWDRRSYEQYF
v_call: TRBV7-9
clone_size: .
d_call: TRBD1
j_call: TRBJ2-7

cdr3_nt: TGCAGTGCTAGTGCCGATGGCAGAAGCACAGATACGCAGTATTTT
cdr3_aa: CSASADGRSTDTQYF
v_call: TRBV20-1
clone_size: .
d_call: .
j_call: TRBJ2-3

cdr3_nt: TGTGCCAGCAGCCAAAATTTAGAGGGTGAGCAGTTCTTC
cdr3_aa: CASSQNLEGEQFF
v_call: TRBV3-1/TRBV3-2
clone_size: .
d_call: .
j_call: TRBJ2-1

cdr3_nt: TGTGCCAGTATCGCCGGGACTAGTATAGCTGGGGCCAACGTCCTGACTTTC
cdr3_aa: CASIAGTSIAGANVLTF
v_call: TRBV19
clone_size: .
d_call: TRBD2
j_call: TRBJ2-6

cdr3_nt: TGTGCCAGCAGGCTTGGGCTAGCGGGGGGCATATCCACAGATACGCAGTATTTT
cdr3_aa: CASRLGLAGGISTDTQYF
v_call: TRBV27
clone_size: .
d_call: TRBD2
j_call: TRBJ2-3

cdr3_nt: TGTGCCAGCAGCCCACGAATGGGACAGGGGATTGAGACCCAGTACTTC
cdr3_aa: CASSPRMGQGIETQYF
v_call: TRBV9
clone_size: .
d_call: TRBD1
j_call: TRBJ2-5

cdr3_nt: TGTGCTAGCAGCTTAGTAGCCCAGGGAGAGACCCAGTACTTC
cdr3_aa: CASSLVAQGETQYF
v_call: TRBV7-7
clone_size: .
d_call: .
j_call: TRBJ2-5

cdr3_nt: TGCGCCAGCAGTCAATTTTGTCGGAGGGGGCGGTACGAGCAGTACTTC
cdr3_aa: CASSQFCRRGRYEQYF
v_call: TRBV23-1
clone_size: .
d_call: .
j_call: TRBJ2-7

cdr3_nt: TGTGCCAGCAGTTACGCCACGGGGACAGTCTCCTCCTACGAGCAGTACTTC
cdr3_aa: CASSYATGTVSSYEQYF
v_call: TRBV6-2/TRBV6-3
clone_size: .
d_call: TRBD1
j_call: TRBJ2-7

cdr3_nt: TGCAGCGTTGAGGGGGGGACGTTC
cdr3_aa: CSVEGGTF
v_call: TRBV29-1
clone_size: .
d_call: TRBD2
j_call: TRBJ2-7

cdr3_nt: TGTGCCAGCAGCCCCGACTTAGTCGCCACCGGGGAGCTGTTTTTT
cdr3_aa: CASSPDLVATGELFF
v_call: TRBV7-9
clone_size: few
d_call: .
j_call: TRBJ2-2

cdr3_nt: TGCAGCGTTGAACGGGGGGAGGAGTACTTC
cdr3_aa: CSVERGEEYF
v_call: TRBV29-1
clone_size: .
d_call: TRBD2
j_call: TRBJ2-5

cdr3_nt: TGTGCCAGCTCACCCGGGACTAGCGGGGGGGCGTTGAACATTCAGTACTTC
cdr3_aa: CASSPGTSGGALNIQYF
v_call: TRBV18
clone_size: .
d_call: TRBD2
j_call: TRBJ2-4

cdr3_nt: TGTGCCAGCAGGGAGACAGGGACCCATGGCTACACCTTC
cdr3_aa: CASRETGTHGYTF
v_call: TRBV6-5
clone_size: .
d_call: TRBD1
j_call: TRBJ1-2

cdr3_nt: TGTGCCAGCAGCCGGACAGGGTCTAACACTGAAGCTTTCTTT
cdr3_aa: CASSRTGSNTEAFF
v_call: TRBV6-6
clone_size: .
d_call: TRBD1
j_call: TRBJ1-1

cdr3_nt: TGTGCCATCAGTCTCACAGGGATCGGCTACGAGCAGTACTTC
cdr3_aa: CAISLTGIGYEQYF
v_call: TRBV10-3
clone_size: .
d_call: .
j_call: TRBJ2-7

cdr3_nt: TGTGCCAGCAGCTTAGAGCACAGCCGGTACACTGAAGCTTTCTTT
cdr3_aa: CASSLEHSRYTEAFF
v_call: TRBV7-8
clone_size: once
d_call: .
j_call: TRBJ1-1

cdr3_nt: TGTGCCATCAGTAACGGACTCGTGCAGTTCTTC
cdr3_aa: CAISNGLVQFF
v_call: TRBV10-3
clone_size: .
d_call: .
j_call: TRBJ2-1

cdr3_nt: TGTGCCAGCAGCCAAGGCCTACGGGGTACCCAGTACTTC
cdr3_aa: CASSQGLRGTQYF
v_call: TRBV14
clone_size: .
d_call: .
j_call: TRBJ2-5

cdr3_nt: TGTGCCAGCTCACCACAGGATTTACAGGGGGCAGCGGGAAACACCATATATTTT
cdr3_aa: CASSPQDLQGAAGNTIYF
v_call: TRBV18
clone_size: once
d_call: TRBD1
j_call: TRBJ1-3

cdr3_nt: TGTGCCAGCAGCCTCGCGGAGATAAACACTGAAGCTTTCTTT
cdr3_aa: CASSLAEINTEAFF
v_call: TRBV7-2
clone_size: .
d_call: .
j_call: TRBJ1-1

cdr3_nt: TGTGCCAGCTCACCTCGGACAGTCGTAATAGGGACCGGGGAGCTGTTTTTT
cdr3_aa: CASSPRTVVIGTGELFF
v_call: TRBV18
clone_size: .
d_call: .
j_call: TRBJ2-2

cdr3_nt: TGTGCCAGCAGCTACCAGACAGGGGGACTCTATGGCTACACCTTC
cdr3_aa: CASSYQTGGLYGYTF
v_call: TRBV7-6
clone_size: .
d_call: TRBD1
j_call: TRBJ1-2

cdr3_nt: TGCGCCAGCAGCCAAGCGGCGGGGGGGCTGACAGATACGCAGTATTTT
cdr3_aa: CASSQAAGGLTDTQYF
v_call: TRBV4-3
clone_size: .
d_call: TRBD2
j_call: TRBJ2-3

cdr3_nt: TGCGCCAGCAGCCGGGGCGTAGCGGGGACCGATACGCAGTATTTT
cdr3_aa: CASSRGVAGTDTQYF
v_call: TRBV5-1
clone_size: .
d_call: TRBD2
j_call: TRBJ2-3

cdr3_nt: TGTGCCTGGAGTGTTCGGGGGGCTTATAGCAATCAGCCCCAGCATTTT
cdr3_aa: CAWSVRGAYSNQPQHF
v_call: TRBV30
clone_size: .
d_call: .
j_call: TRBJ1-5

cdr3_nt: TGCGCCAGCAGCTCGGGACAGGGGTCTAACTATGGCTACACCTTC
cdr3_aa: CASSSGQGSNYGYTF
v_call: TRBV5-1
clone_size: .
d_call: TRBD1
j_call: TRBJ1-2

cdr3_nt: TGTGCCAGCAGTGCTCAGACAGCCCGAGGAAGCTACACCTTC
cdr3_aa: CASSAQTARGSYTF
v_call: TRBV25-1
clone_size: once
d_call: .
j_call: TRBJ1-2

cdr3_nt: TGTGCCAGTAGAGGGCGACAGAAGAGCAATCAGCCCCAGCATTTT
cdr3_aa: CASRGRQKSNQPQHF
v_call: TRBV19
clone_size: .
d_call: .
j_call: TRBJ1-5

cdr3_nt: TGCGCCAGCAGCCAAGATCCGGACAGGGGGCACGTCAGGTATGGCTACACCTTC
cdr3_aa: CASSQDPDRGHVRYGYTF
v_call: TRBV4-1
clone_size: .
d_call: TRBD1
j_call: TRBJ1-2

cdr3_nt: TGTGCCAGCAGCTTTCCGTTCGGGGTCACTGAAGCTTTCTTT
cdr3_aa: CASSFPFGVTEAFF
v_call: TRBV7-9
clone_size: once
d_call: .
j_call: TRBJ1-1

cdr3_nt: TGTGCCAGCAGCTTGGGGTTTGGGGCATCCTATGGCTACACCTTC
cdr3_aa: CASSLGFGASYGYTF
v_call: TRBV5-4
clone_size: few
d_call: .
j_call: TRBJ1-2